Listed here are 10 T cell receptor beta chains from one sample, sequenced in a study of neoadjuvant nivolumab and ipilimumab in lung cancer. Data came from immunoSEQ multiplex PCR; TCRdb stores just in-frame clones and leaves some out. The sample consists of tens of thousands of clones, around 80% of them appearing once. Sequencing used peripheral blood, obtained before neoadjuvant nivolumab, alone or with ipilimumab. The receptors were sampled from an adult with non-small cell lung cancer.

The chain joins TRBV27 to TRBJ1-1, with D perhaps matching TRBD1 (5 bases). The CDR3 loop spans 17 amino acids. Trimming cost V 3 bases and J 1 base, with 18 bases left between them. Germline CDR1 reads MNHEY; CDR2 reads SMNVEV (reference sequence). The CDR3, as DNA: TGTGCCAGCAGTTTTGATGGGGCAGCACGTAGGAACACTGAAGCTTTCTTT. It encodes CASSFDGAARRNTEAFF.

The rearrangement links TRBV18 to TRBJ1-5, with D unclear. In germline, CDR1 is KGHSH, CDR2 LQKENI. The CDR3 covers 13 residues. The V gene lost 5 bases and the J gene lost 4 bases, with 9 bases spanning the gap. Here the CDR3 DNA reads TGTGCCAGCTCATACGACCAAAATCAGCCCCAGCATTTT. Translated: CASSYDQNQPQHF.

This clone was observed a single time. This chain's CDR3 is CASSSRSGTVSTDTQYF. The CDR3 DNA reads as TGTGCCAGCAGCTCAAGATCCGGGACGGTGAGCACAGATACGCAGTATTTT. The chain recombines TRBV7-3 with TRBJ2-3, with D possibly called TRBD1 or TRBD2 (5 bases each). Germline-derived CDR1 and CDR2 are SGHTA and FQGTGA. This CDR3 has 17 residues. V was cut by 4 bases and J by 0 bases, with 17 bases left in between.

This clone was counted between two and nine times. The V gene is TRBV5-5, the J gene TRBJ1-5, with a weak D call TRBD1 (6 bases). Trimming left V 4 bases short and J 3 bases short, with 11 bases between. This CDR3 spans 14 amino acids. Germline CDR1 SGHKS, CDR2 YYEKEE (reference sequence). In nucleotides, the CDR3 is TGTGCCAGCAGCGTGGACAGTTCCAATCAGCCCCAGCATTTT. Its protein product is CASSVDSSNQPQHF.

The chain has TRBV10-3 and TRBJ1-1, with D perhaps TRBD1 (6 bases). V lost 8 bases and J lost 1, with 14 bases in between. The germline V gene has CDR1 ENHRY and CDR2 SYGVKD. The CDR3 is made up of 14 amino acids. As DNA, the CDR3 is TGTGCCATCTCCCGGACAGAGAAGAACACTGAAGCTTTCTTT. Translated, it gives CAISRTEKNTEAFF.

Only a few counts were recorded for this clone. V gene TRBV5-6 combines with J gene TRBJ2-7, with unresolved D. The CDR3 extends over 12 amino acids. Looked up from germline, CDR1 is SGHDT and CDR2 is YYEEEE. V was pared by 0 bases and J by 4 bases, with 5 bases between. CDR3 nucleotides: TGTGCCAGCAGCTTGGGTGATTACGAGCAGTACTTC. It encodes CASSLGDYEQYF.

For the CDR3, the DNA is TGTGCCAGCAGTTCTAGTGGAGCGGGGAGGACAGATACGCAGTATTTT. It encodes CASSSSGAGRTDTQYF. The J gene is TRBJ2-3, the V gene TRBV5-4, with 7 bases that match TRBD2. CDR1 and CDR2 from the germline V gene are SGHNT and YYREEE (reference sequence). V lost 5 bases, J lost 3 bases, and 12 bases stayed unmatched. This CDR3 is 16 amino acids long.

In its sample, this clone was seen a few times. The rearrangement uses TRBV6-5 and TRBJ2-7; D may be TRBD2 (5 bases). Germline assignment: CDR1 MNHEY and CDR2 SVGAGI. This CDR3 has 14 amino acids. Trimming left V 2 bases short and J 3 bases short, with 11 bases between. As DNA, the CDR3 is TGTGCCAGCAGTTACCAGTCAGAGGGCTACGAGCAGTACTTC. It translates to CASSYQSEGYEQYF.

This chain links TRBV2 with TRBJ1-1; D remains ambiguous. The ends were cut back, 5 bases at V and 4 bases at J, with 17 bases in the middle. Germline loops: CDR1 SNHLY, CDR2 FYNNEI. This CDR3 contains 15 residues. The chain's CDR3 is CASSPAGLSGTEAFF. CDR3 in DNA: TGTGCCAGCAGTCCGGCAGGTCTTAGTGGCACTGAAGCTTTCTTT.

The genes are TRBV18 and TRBJ2-2; TRBD2 matches at 14 bases. From germline, CDR1 is KGHSH and CDR2 LQKENI. With V trimmed by 3 bases and J by 3 bases, 6 bases remained unmatched. This CDR3 is 18 amino acids long. The CDR3 protein is CASSPGLAGGPDTGELFF. In DNA form, the CDR3 reads TGTGCCAGCTCACCTGGACTAGCGGGGGGCCCGGACACCGGGGAGCTGTTTTTT. The full variable domain, completed using reference TRBV18 and TRBJ2-2, is NAGVMQNPRHLVRRRGQEARLRCSPMKGHSHVYWYRQLPEEGLKFMVYLQKENIIDESGMPKERFSAEFPKEGPSILRIQQVVRGDSAAYFCASSPGLAGGPDTGELFFGEGSRLTVL.